Here is one T cell receptor beta chain with its context. The sample belongs to a study of patients and donors after allogeneic stem cell transplantation. The CDR3 has 15 amino acids. Germline lookup yields CDR1 MDHEN and CDR2 SYDVKM. J was trimmed by 0 bases and V by 6 bases; bases with no gene match: 7. Using its own MiXCR run on the RT-PCR reads, TCRdb lists one record per CDR3 protein. The sample records 410,000 or so distinct CDR3 sequences, roughly 17% being singletons. This chain links TRBV28 with TRBJ2-7, with 8 positions matching TRBD2. The TCR comes from a human donor who was either an allogeneic HSCT recipient or a stem cell or donor lymphocyte infusion donor (not recorded which). It is not recorded whose cells these are; they may come from a transplant donor. The sequenced material came from blood, either unsorted or a sorted T cell fraction (not recorded which). CDR3 region: CASSRGGYHSYEQYF. DNA of the CDR3: TGTGCCAGCAGCCGGGGGGGCTATCACTCCTACGAGCAGTACTTC.